This record covers a single TCR beta chain. The sample is drawn from a study of blood T cell repertoires in COVID-19. At the level of the study: T cells, B-cell-depleted T cells, or PBMCs provided the cDNA or gDNA that served as material.

The CDR3 runs 16 residues. The J segment lost 0 bases and the V segment lost 4 bases, leaving 1 base of the junction unmatched. Germline lookup yields CDR1 LGHNT and CDR2 FRNRAP. TCRdb keeps only in-frame clones here, not all; method: immunoSEQ multiplex PCR. Of about 320,000 clones listed, approximately 90% are singletons. In terms of age and location, participants ranged from roughly 18 to 89 years and lived in approximately 24 US areas. Membership in each cohort depended on participant-reported clinical history. Exposed participants came across a COVID-19 case within 2 weeks before study entry. This chain uses TRBV12-5 with TRBJ2-3, with 13 bases lining up with TRBD2. The material sequenced was PBMCs or T cells enriched from blood (not recorded which). The source is a young woman who had been exposed to COVID-19. The CDR3 is CASGWTSGGSTDTQYF. The CDR3 DNA reads TGTGCTAGTGGTTGGACTAGCGGGGGTAGCACAGATACGCAGTATTTT.